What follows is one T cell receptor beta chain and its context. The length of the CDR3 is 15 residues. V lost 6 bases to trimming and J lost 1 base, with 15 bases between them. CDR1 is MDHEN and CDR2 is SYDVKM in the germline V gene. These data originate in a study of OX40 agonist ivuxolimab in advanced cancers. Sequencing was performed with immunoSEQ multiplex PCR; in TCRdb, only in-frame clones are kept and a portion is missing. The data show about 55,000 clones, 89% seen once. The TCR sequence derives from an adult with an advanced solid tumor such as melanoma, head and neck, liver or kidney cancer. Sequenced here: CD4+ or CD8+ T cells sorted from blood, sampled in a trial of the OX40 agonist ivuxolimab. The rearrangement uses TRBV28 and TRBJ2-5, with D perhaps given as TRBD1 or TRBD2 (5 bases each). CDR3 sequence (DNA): TGTGCCAGCAGATCGTTTGAGGGGTCCCAAGAGACCCAGTACTTC. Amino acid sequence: CASRSFEGSQETQYF.